This TCR beta chain appears in the sequencing data of a study of human T cells and chemical hapten exposure. Study-wide results and caveats: The number of TCRs over 1 in 1000 frequency stayed unchanged after DPC.

V lost 5 bases and J lost 3; bases outside the gene matches: 9. Germline values: CDR1 DFQATT, CDR2 SNEGSKA (reference sequence). The CDR3 spans 17 residues. TCRdb passed the RACE reads through MiXCR, listing each CDR3 protein once. The sample contains over 100,000 distinct CDR3 sequences, 9% to 9.5% of which appear only once. To note about this clonotype: The antigen remains undetermined.

Sample time point: patch test 2, 6 weeks after DPC sensitization. Treatment denoted: therapeutic diphenylcyclopropenone sensitization with weekly scalp DPC. Alopecia patients deemed DPC-suitable, aged 18 to 70, excluding pregnancy. The sequence came from a middle-aged woman with alopecia areata. Some clones in this sample may be carry-over from other donors' samples. This specimen was whole blood, taken in connection with sensitization to the hapten diphenylcyclopropenone (DPC). The chain links TRBV20-1 to TRBJ2-1; 14 nucleotides line up with TRBD2. This CDR3 is CSAPAGTSGGYYNEQFF. CDR3 sequence (DNA): TGCAGTGCTCCAGCTGGGACTAGCGGGGGTTACTACAATGAGCAGTTCTTC.